This passage covers 8 T cell receptor beta chains from one sample sequenced in a study of T cell responses to AZD1222 COVID-19 vaccine. Here immunoSEQ multiplex PCR was the method, and the copy in TCRdb shows in-frame clones only, minus some. The sample carries some 150,000 clones, roughly 91% recorded once. Sample: peripheral blood, taken on day 0 of AZD1222 vaccination. The source is an adult in good health.

Written as DNA, the CDR3 is TGTGCCACCAGCAGAGATGAGGGTCAGCCCCAGCATTTT. It encodes CATSRDEGQPQHF. This chain connects TRBV15 to TRBJ1-5; D remains ambiguous. Trimming removed 0 bases at V and 6 bases at J, with 6 bases between. The CDR3 is made up of 13 amino acids. Germline CDR1 and CDR2: LNHNV and YYDKDF (reference sequence).

This clone appeared once. V usage is TRBV20-1 and J usage is TRBJ2-1; D is unresolved. This CDR3 comprises 11 residues. Germline CDR1 is DFQATT and CDR2 is SNEGSKA (reference sequence). V was shortened by 6 bases and J by 8 bases, with 11 bases between the two germline ends. The CDR3 spells CSASPEHEQFF. The CDR3 region has the DNA TGCAGTGCCTCGCCTGAGCATGAGCAGTTCTTC.

The gene calls are TRBV6-5 and TRBJ2-7, with 7 bases fitting TRBD1. The germline V gene encodes CDR1 MNHEY and CDR2 SVGAGI. The CDR3 has 13 amino acids. V shed 6 bases, J shed 2 bases, and the junction held 4 bases outside the gene matches. CDR3 sequence: CASSGQAAYEQYF. CDR3 sequence (DNA): TGTGCCAGCAGCGGACAGGCCGCCTACGAGCAGTACTTC.

The J gene is TRBJ2-1, the V gene TRBV5-4; D ambiguous. The V gene's germline CDR1 is SGHNT and CDR2 YYREEE (reference sequence). This CDR3 has 13 residues. Trimming took off 6 bases at V and 2 bases at J, with 9 bases between the two ends. CDR3 nucleotides: TGTGCCAGCAACACCGACACCTACAATGAGCAGTTCTTC. As protein: CASNTDTYNEQFF.

This CDR3 is CASSPQDSYGYTF. CDR3 bases: TGTGCCAGCTCACCACAAGACAGCTATGGCTACACCTTC. The chain carries TRBV18 and TRBJ1-2; D possibly corresponds to TRBD1 (5 bases). The CDR3 sequence is 13 residues long. Germline CDR1 KGHSH, CDR2 LQKENI. Trimming removed 1 base from V and 4 bases from J, with 7 bases in between.

The chain is built from TRBV2 and TRBJ1-6; no definite D call. V was trimmed by 1 base and J by 10 bases, leaving 8 bases between them. The germline V gene has CDR1 SNHLY and CDR2 FYNNEI. This CDR3 region has 13 residues. The CDR3 is CASSEGARSPLHF. In nucleotides, the CDR3 is TGTGCCAGCAGTGAAGGGGCGAGGTCACCCCTCCACTTT.

The chain employs TRBV3-1 (or the pseudogene TRBV3-2) and TRBJ1-2, with D hard to call. Trimming removed 1 base from V and 7 bases from J, with 4 bases in between. CDR3 length equals 11 residues. Looked up from germline, CDR1 is LGHDT and CDR2 is YNNKEL (reference sequence). CDR3 protein: CASSQVGGYTF. The CDR3 nucleotides are TGTGCCAGCAGCCAAGTCGGTGGCTACACCTTC.

This chain connects TRBV11-3 to TRBJ2-1, with 13 nucleotides matching TRBD2. This CDR3 has 15 amino acids. V was clipped by 5 bases and J by 6 bases; unmatched bases: 4. Germline CDR1 is SGHNT and CDR2 is YENEEA. The CDR3 DNA reads TGTGCCAGCAGCCCTGGACTAGCGGGGGTCAATGAGCAGTTCTTC. Translating it yields CASSPGLAGVNEQFF.